This entry lists 26 T cell receptor beta chains sequenced from one sample in a study of human thymus T cells. Resections from corrective heart surgery provided thymus tissue. The method was immunoSEQ multiplex PCR; TCRdb's version includes in-frame clones alone and lacks a portion of them. The data hold tens of thousands of clones, with 85% to 95% observed a single time. The sequenced sample consisted of thymus tissue. The receptors shown here come from a girl in the first two years of life with a congenital heart defect but otherwise immunologically healthy.

This clone was observed once. This chain joins TRBV6-5 and TRBJ2-5; 9 bases fit TRBD2. Trimming removed 5 bases from V and 9 bases from J; junction bases left unmatched: 10. Germline assignment: CDR1 MNHEY and CDR2 SVGAGI. The CDR3 sequence is 14 residues long. CDR3 bases: TGTGCCAGCAGTGAGACTAGCGGACCCCCGGCCCAGTACTTC. As protein: CASSETSGPPAQYF.

The V and J genes are TRBV30 and TRBJ2-7; D possibly matches TRBD1 or TRBD2 (5 bases each). The CDR3 consists of 14 residues. The germline CDR1 and CDR2 sequences are GTSNPN and SVGIG (reference sequence). V was clipped by 1 base and J by 0 bases, with 10 bases between them. As DNA, the CDR3 is TGTGCCTGGAGTGGGGGGAAGAGCTCCTACGAGCAGTACTTC. Protein sequence: CAWSGGKSSYEQYF.

The V and J genes are TRBV28 and TRBJ2-3, with a possible D match to TRBD1 (6 bases). Trimming pared 2 bases from V and 5 bases from J, leaving 17 bases between. The CDR3 is 16 residues long. CDR1 and CDR2 from the germline V gene are MDHEN and SYDVKM. CDR3 sequence reads: CASSLLTGSRGDTQYF. CDR3 coding DNA: TGTGCCAGCAGTTTACTTACAGGGAGTCGGGGAGATACGCAGTATTTT.

The CDR3 coding sequence is TGTGCCAGCAGCCGGGACGGACACACAGATACGCAGTATTTT. It encodes CASSRDGHTDTQYF. The chain employs TRBV5-6 and TRBJ2-3; D is perhaps TRBD1 or TRBD2 (5 bases each). Trimming took off 4 bases at V and 2 bases at J, with 11 bases between the two ends. This CDR3 region has 14 residues. Germline CDR1 and CDR2: SGHDT and YYEEEE. Full variable domain (outside the CDR3, taken from reference TRBV5-6 and TRBJ2-3): DAGVTQSPTHLIKTRGQQVTLRCSPKSGHDTVSWYQQALGQGPQFIFQYYEEEERQRGNFPDRFSGHQFPNYSSELNVNALLLGDSALYLCASSRDGHTDTQYFGPGTRLTVL.

This clone was found once. The chain combines TRBV4-2 with TRBJ1-3; tentatively, D is TRBD1 (5 bases). Looked up from germline, CDR1 is LGHNA and CDR2 is YNFKEQ. Trimming took off 4 bases at V and 0 bases at J, with 10 bases between the two ends. This CDR3 has 15 amino acids. CDR3 protein: CASSRGRTSGNTIYF. The CDR3, as DNA: TGTGCCAGCAGCCGGGGACGGACCTCTGGAAACACCATATATTTT.

The genes are TRBV5-5 and TRBJ1-5, with 9 bases identical to TRBD1. V lost 4 bases, J lost 3 bases, and 8 bases stayed unmatched. Germline assignment: CDR1 SGHKS and CDR2 YYEKEE (reference sequence). This CDR3 has 16 residues. The CDR3 spells CASSPGQGGLNQPQHF. The CDR3 DNA reads as TGTGCCAGCAGCCCGGGACAGGGAGGACTCAATCAGCCCCAGCATTTT.

The chain has TRBV4-3 and TRBJ2-3; the match to TRBD1 covers 9 bases. Trimming removed 1 base from V and 2 bases from J; junction bases left unmatched: 4. This CDR3 region has 16 residues. From germline, CDR1 is LGHNA and CDR2 YSLEER. The CDR3 DNA is TGCGCCAGCAGCCAAGGCGGGACAGGGCACACAGATACGCAGTATTTT. Translation gives CASSQGGTGHTDTQYF.

This sequence joins TRBV5-4 and TRBJ2-7; tentative D call: TRBD1 (6 bases). The germline V gene encodes CDR1 SGHNT and CDR2 YYREEE (reference sequence). The CDR3 contains 12 residues. The germline V and J ends were trimmed by 4 bases and 7 bases, with 12 bases remaining between them. CDR3 region: CASSPQGSEQYF. The CDR3 region has the DNA TGTGCCAGCAGCCCACAGGGTAGTGAGCAGTACTTC.

The sample holds one count of this clone. This sequence joins TRBV18 and TRBJ1-1, with unresolved D. This CDR3 is built from 12 residues. V was shortened by 3 bases and J by 2 bases, with 4 bases between the two germline ends. CDR1 is KGHSH and CDR2 is LQKENI in the germline V gene. The CDR3 here is CASSPGNTEAFF. Here the CDR3 DNA reads TGTGCCAGCTCACCGGGCAACACTGAAGCTTTCTTT.

This chain uses TRBV6-1 with TRBJ1-1, with a possible D match to TRBD1 (5 bases). With 4 bases removed from V and 3 bases from J, the gap between germline ends came to 15 bases. Germline V CDR1 and CDR2: MNHNS, SASEGT. The CDR3 is 15 residues long. CDR3 nucleotide sequence: TGTGCCAGCAGTGGGGCCTGGGGGTACGACACTGAAGCTTTCTTT. It encodes CASSGAWGYDTEAFF.

The rearrangement uses TRBV29-1 and TRBJ2-2; 9 bases agree with TRBD1. V lost 4 bases to trimming and J lost 0 bases; unmatched junction nucleotides: 9. Germline CDR1 SQVTM, CDR2 ANQGSEA. This CDR3 has 17 residues. The CDR3, as DNA: TGCAGCGTTGCGGGACAGGGACGGAAGGCGAACACCGGGGAGCTGTTTTTT. It codes for CSVAGQGRKANTGELFF.

The chain employs TRBV7-8 and TRBJ1-1, with D possibly matching TRBD1 (5 bases). The germline gives CDR1 SGHVS, CDR2 FQNEAQ. The CDR3 has 17 residues. Trimming took off 2 bases at V and 0 bases at J, with 16 bases between the two ends. The CDR3 nucleotides read TGTGCCAGCAGCTTATCCCAGGGAAACCACATGAACACTGAAGCTTTCTTT. It yields the protein CASSLSQGNHMNTEAFF.

The V gene is TRBV4-1, the J gene TRBJ2-5, with D unclear. The CDR3 extends over 14 amino acids. The V gene's germline CDR1 is MGHRA and CDR2 YSYEKL. V lost 0 bases and J lost 2, with 7 bases in between. CDR3 loop: CASSQEPGQETQYF. Written as DNA, the CDR3 is TGCGCCAGCAGCCAAGAACCTGGACAAGAGACCCAGTACTTC.

This clone is a singleton in its sample. The chain uses TRBV25-1 and TRBJ2-7; D possibly corresponds to TRBD2 (5 bases). V lost 6 bases, J lost 6 bases, and 15 bases lay in between. The V gene's germline CDR1 is MGHDK and CDR2 SYGVNS. This CDR3 region has 13 residues. The CDR3 protein is CASSGRRGGEQYF. The CDR3 nucleotides are TGTGCCAGCAGCGGGCGTCGAGGAGGCGAGCAGTACTTC.

The rearrangement links TRBV6-5 to TRBJ1-1; no clear D gene. CDR1 and CDR2 from the germline V gene are MNHEY and SVGAGI. Trimming pared 0 bases from V and 0 bases from J, leaving 11 bases between. The CDR3 runs 16 residues. CDR3 nucleotides: TGTGCCAGCAGTTACTCGAATTCAGGATTGAACACTGAAGCTTTCTTT. It yields the protein CASSYSNSGLNTEAFF.

V and J are TRBV18 and TRBJ1-2; D is unclear. The CDR3 length is 14 residues. Germline CDR1 reads KGHSH; CDR2 reads LQKENI. V dropped 0 bases and J dropped 0 bases, with 5 bases sitting between them. CDR3 DNA sequence: TGTGCCAGCTCACCACCAGTAGCTAACTATGGCTACACCTTC. It is translated as CASSPPVANYGYTF.

The rearrangement joins TRBV7-6 to TRBJ2-6; 9 bases line up with TRBD1. Germline V gives CDR1 SGHVS, CDR2 FNYEAQ. Trimming at V came to 5 bases and at J to 0 bases, leaving 11 bases not matched to a gene. This CDR3 contains 19 residues. CDR3 sequence reads: CASSLLPGQGNSGANVLTF. The CDR3 bases are TGTGCCAGCAGCCTACTCCCGGGACAGGGCAACTCTGGGGCCAACGTCCTGACTTTC.

The chain links TRBV30 to TRBJ1-5; D ambiguous. The CDR3 spans 14 residues. Trimming took off 4 bases at V and 2 bases at J, with 12 bases between the two ends. Germline lookup yields CDR1 GTSNPN and CDR2 SVGIG (reference sequence). CDR3 residues: CAWKTREGNQPQHF. CDR3 bases: TGTGCCTGGAAAACGCGAGAGGGCAATCAGCCCCAGCATTTT.

V and J are TRBV27 and TRBJ1-1; maybe TRBD1 (5 bases). This CDR3 is built from 15 residues. Trimming pared 10 bases from V and 2 bases from J, leaving 20 bases between. The germline gives CDR1 MNHEY, CDR2 SMNVEV (reference sequence). The CDR3 spells CATHTSGLTNTEAFF. The CDR3 DNA reads TGTGCCACCCACACATCGGGACTGACCAACACTGAAGCTTTCTTT.

This chain links TRBV19 with TRBJ2-3; 9 positions agree with TRBD2. CDR3 length: 20 amino acids. V lost 4 bases to trimming and J lost 0 bases; unmatched junction nucleotides: 17. From germline, CDR1 is LNHDA and CDR2 SQIVND (reference sequence). CDR3 amino acids: CASSTLRVGYAGGSTDTQYF. The CDR3 DNA follows: TGTGCCAGTAGTACCCTCCGGGTGGGGTATGCGGGAGGGAGCACAGATACGCAGTATTTT.

This chain links TRBV4-1 with TRBJ1-1; 8 nucleotides match TRBD1. This CDR3 is built from 15 residues. The junction had 4 bases not matched to a gene; V was cut back by 1 base and J by 3 bases. The V gene's germline CDR1 is MGHRA and CDR2 YSYEKL. The CDR3 loop reads CASSQGDRGDTEAFF. As DNA, the CDR3 is TGCGCCAGCAGCCAAGGCGACAGGGGCGACACTGAAGCTTTCTTT.

The chain links TRBV18 to TRBJ2-7; 12 bases fit TRBD1. This CDR3 is 16 amino acids long. The V and J ends lost 1 base and 4 bases, in that order; junction bases with no gene match: 5. CDR1 and CDR2 (germline): KGHSH, LQKENI. The CDR3 region is CASSPRPGQGAYEQYF. The CDR3, as DNA: TGTGCCAGCTCACCACGTCCGGGACAGGGGGCGTACGAGCAGTACTTC.

This chain connects TRBV11-2 to TRBJ2-5; D might be TRBD1 (5 bases). V lost 3 bases, J lost 1 base, and 21 bases lay in between. The V gene's germline CDR1 is SGHAT and CDR2 FQNNGV. The CDR3 length is 18 residues. This chain's CDR3 is CASSFACGRVEVQETQYF. CDR3 sequence (DNA): TGTGCCAGCAGCTTTGCTTGCGGCAGGGTGGAAGTCCAAGAGACCCAGTACTTC. The full variable domain, its missing parts supplied by reference TRBV11-2 and TRBJ2-5, is EAGVAQSPRYKIIEKRQSVAFWCNPISGHATLYWYQQILGQGPKLLIQFQNNGVVDDSQLPKDRFSAERLKGVDSTLKIQPAKLEDSAVYLCASSFACGRVEVQETQYFGPGTRLLVL.

The J gene is TRBJ2-1, the V gene TRBV27; no reliable D call. CDR3 length: 15 amino acids. Looked up from germline, CDR1 is MNHEY and CDR2 is SMNVEV (reference sequence). The V and J ends lost 5 bases and 0 bases respectively, with 11 bases between them. The CDR3 reads CASSPQAHSYNEQFF. The CDR3 DNA reads as TGTGCCAGCAGTCCGCAGGCTCACTCCTACAATGAGCAGTTCTTC.

The gene calls are TRBV14 and TRBJ1-1; weak D call: TRBD1 (6 bases). CDR1 and CDR2 from the germline V gene are SGHDN and FVKESK. This CDR3 region has 17 residues. The V gene lost 4 bases and the J gene lost 2 bases, with 20 bases spanning the gap. The CDR3 reads CASSPDATRTANTEAFF. For the CDR3, the DNA is TGTGCCAGCAGCCCCGACGCCACCCGGACAGCTAACACTGAAGCTTTCTTT.

This chain links TRBV5-1 with TRBJ2-3; no reliable D call. CDR1 and CDR2 (germline): SGHRS, YFSETQ. Between the trimmed V and J ends, which lost 0 bases and 4 bases, there was a span of 12 bases. The CDR3 consists of 15 residues. CDR3 sequence (DNA): TGCGCCAGCAGCTTGGCACCCCAGGCCTCAGATACGCAGTATTTT. Its translation: CASSLAPQASDTQYF. Full variable domain (remainder filled in from reference TRBV5-1 and TRBJ2-3): KAGVTQTPRYLIKTRGQQVTLSCSPISGHRSVSWYQQTPGQGLQFLFEYFSETQRNKGNFPGRFSGRQFSNSRSEMNVSTLELGDSALYLCASSLAPQASDTQYFGPGTRLTVL.